Sequencing of this T cell receptor beta chain was carried out in a study of T-cell reconstitution after alpha-beta-depleted transplantation in children. Regarding the study as a whole: Once a year had passed after transplant, T-cell counts and diversity came mostly from newly produced T cells. As was reported, about two months after transplant, alpha-beta T cells came from several hundred expanded graft clones.

The germline CDR1 and CDR2 sequences are SGHTA and FQGNSA. The CDR3 has 16 residues. The V end lost 1 base, the J end lost 1 base, and 13 bases lay between the germline ends. As regards this clonotype: Its cognate antigen is unknown.

Preparation of the TCRbeta library was carried out with unique molecular identifiers. TCRdb re-analysed the PCR reads in MiXCR, keeping a single row per CDR3 protein. The sample lists about 440,000 distinct CDR3 sequences, about 40% occurring once. Source: PBMCs, taken before TCRalphabeta/CD19-depleted stem cell transplant. This receptor was obtained from a girl aged 2-10 years with aplastic anemia, due to receive a stem cell transplant. The rearrangement joins TRBV7-2 to TRBJ2-5; either TRBD1 or TRBD2 may supply D (5 bases each). This CDR3 is CASSLGRLGVQETQYF. CDR3 nucleotides: TGTGCCAGCAGCTTAGGGCGCCTGGGGGTCCAAGAGACCCAGTACTTC.